These 14 T cell receptor beta chains were sequenced from one sample in a study of T cells in Graves' hyperthyroidism and ophthalmopathy. What was amplified from RNA transcripts were TCR beta CDR3 regions. During a first-round RT-PCR of the TCR CDR3, the HTBI primer set was used. TCRdb itself ran the multiplex PCR reads through MiXCR, one entry per CDR3 protein. The data hold almost 600,000 distinct CDR3 sequences, with about half observed a single time. The sequenced sample consisted of peripheral blood or thyroid tissue (not recorded which). The receptors here all came from a woman between 18 and 29 years old with Graves' hyperthyroidism.

A note on this clonotype: A much more abundant neighbour one base away suggests this may be a read error. The chain is built from TRBV20-1 and TRBJ2-7, with D perhaps matching TRBD2 (6 bases). The CDR3 spans 15 residues. The V and J ends lost 3 bases and 0 bases respectively, with 15 bases between them. The germline gives CDR1 DFQATT, CDR2 SNEGSKA (reference sequence). CDR3 protein: CSASWAGGVSYEQYF. DNA for the CDR3: TGCAGTGCTAGCTGGGCTGGCGGGGTCTCCTACGAGCAGTACTTC.

The chain employs TRBV7-2 and TRBJ2-5; a possible D gene is TRBD1 (6 bases). V lost 5 bases and J lost 0, with 13 bases in between. CDR3 length equals 15 residues. Per germline, CDR1 SGHTA and CDR2 FQGNSA. This CDR3 is CASSQGHSYQETQYF. The DNA of the CDR3 is TGTGCCAGCAGCCAGGGACATTCGTACCAAGAGACCCAGTACTTC.

The chain joins TRBV7-3 to TRBJ2-1; perhaps TRBD1 as D (6 bases). CDR1 is SGHTA, CDR2 FQGTGA, per germline. The CDR3 length is 19 residues. The V and J ends lost 3 bases and 3 bases respectively, with 24 bases between them. CDR3: CASSFAGGNSGLDYNEQFF. CDR3 DNA sequence: TGTGCCAGCAGCTTCGCTGGGGGCAACTCTGGACTGGACTACAATGAGCAGTTCTTC.

This clonotype was found many times. The V gene is TRBV4-3, the J gene TRBJ2-2, with 9 bases fitting TRBD2. CDR3 length: 16 amino acids. Germline CDR1 LGHNA, CDR2 YSLEER. J was trimmed by 5 bases and V by 1 base; bases with no gene match: 5. CDR3 sequence: CASSQGLAEYTGELFF. The CDR3 nucleotides read TGCGCCAGCAGCCAAGGACTAGCGGAATATACCGGGGAGCTGTTTTTT.

The chain couples TRBV29-1 to TRBJ1-1, with a possible D match to TRBD1 (5 bases). The CDR3 totals 13 residues. The V end lost 8 bases, the J end lost 5 bases, and 18 bases lay between the germline ends. Germline V gene sequence: CDR1 SQVTM, CDR2 ANQGSEA. The CDR3: CSLVSGRGTEAFF. The DNA of the CDR3 is TGCAGCTTGGTGTCGGGACGGGGGACTGAAGCTTTCTTT.

This chain connects TRBV6-2 or TRBV6-3 to TRBJ2-2; a possible D gene is TRBD1 (5 bases). Between the trimmed V and J ends, which lost 8 bases and 4 bases, there was a span of 17 bases. This CDR3 region has 15 residues. Germline values: CDR1 MNHEY, CDR2 SVGEGT. CDR3 coding DNA: TGTGCCAGCTTGGTTTGGCAGGGCGGCACCGGGGAGCTGTTTTTT. It is translated as CASLVWQGGTGELFF.

V and J are TRBV7-3 and TRBJ2-2; possible D gene TRBD1, 5 bases. Trimming left V 10 bases short and J 0 bases short, with 12 bases between. The CDR3 has 14 residues. Germline CDR1 SGHTA, CDR2 FQGTGA. The CDR3: CATSSRANTGELFF. The CDR3 DNA follows: TGTGCCACCAGTTCCAGGGCGAACACCGGGGAGCTGTTTTTT.

About this clonotype: This may stem from a read error, because a much larger clone lies one nucleotide away. This sequence joins TRBV2 and TRBJ1-1; D ambiguous. The CDR3 length is 12 residues. From germline, CDR1 is SNHLY and CDR2 FYNNEI. V lost 3 bases and J lost 4, with 6 bases in between. The CDR3: CASSDSSTEAFF. As DNA, the CDR3 is TGTGCCAGCAGTGACTCCTCCACTGAAGCTTTCTTT.

This clonotype occurred many times. V is TRBV19 and J is TRBJ1-2, with unresolved D. Germline CDR1 and CDR2: LNHDA and SQIVND (reference sequence). The length of the CDR3 is 13 residues. V was shortened by 11 bases and J by 8 bases, with 21 bases between the two germline ends. The CDR3 loop is CASFDLTMGGYTF. The CDR3 DNA is TGTGCCTCCTTCGACCTCACCATGGGCGGCTACACCTTC.

At least ten counts were recorded for this clonotype. The J gene is TRBJ1-1, the V gene TRBV15, with D unresolved. With 0 bases removed from V and 1 base from J, the gap between germline ends came to 9 bases. The CDR3 is made up of 15 amino acids. Germline V gives CDR1 LNHNV, CDR2 YYDKDF (reference sequence). CDR3: CATSRDNVKNTEAFF. Written as DNA, the CDR3 is TGTGCCACCAGCAGAGATAACGTGAAGAACACTGAAGCTTTCTTT.

V usage is TRBV20-1 and J usage is TRBJ1-1; 9 bases are shared with TRBD1. In germline, CDR1 is DFQATT, CDR2 SNEGSKA (reference sequence). Unmatched junction bases numbered 6, after V lost 5 bases and J lost 8 bases. The CDR3 runs 12 residues. This CDR3 reads CSAGVGQGEAFF. The DNA of the CDR3 is TGCAGTGCTGGGGTTGGACAGGGGGAAGCTTTCTTT.

This rearrangement joins TRBV27 to TRBJ2-3; 10 bases fit TRBD2. The V and J ends lost 8 bases and 2 bases, in that order; junction bases with no gene match: 13. This CDR3 comprises 17 residues. CDR1 and CDR2 (germline): MNHEY, SMNVEV (reference sequence). CDR3 amino acids: CASGHSSGSSYTDTQYF. Here the CDR3 DNA reads TGTGCCAGCGGACACTCTAGCGGGAGCTCCTACACAGATACGCAGTATTTT.

In its sample, this clonotype was seen many times. The gene calls are TRBV7-8 and TRBJ1-4; no clear D. Trimming took 1 base from V and 0 from J, leaving 15 bases between them. Germline assignment: CDR1 SGHVS and CDR2 FQNEAQ. The CDR3 sequence is 18 residues long. CDR3: CASSLGARWSATNEKLFF. The CDR3 region has the DNA TGTGCCAGCAGCTTAGGGGCAAGATGGTCTGCAACTAATGAAAAACTGTTTTTT.

This clonotype was picked up many times. The chain employs TRBV10-1 and TRBJ1-1; D perhaps matches TRBD1 (6 bases). Per germline, CDR1 WNHNN and CDR2 SYGVQD (reference sequence). The CDR3 sequence is 16 residues long. With 3 bases removed from V and 1 base from J, the gap between germline ends came to 15 bases. The CDR3 DNA is TGCGCCAGCAGTGATACCCTCGGACAGCCGAACACTGAAGCTTTCTTT. Translation gives CASSDTLGQPNTEAFF.